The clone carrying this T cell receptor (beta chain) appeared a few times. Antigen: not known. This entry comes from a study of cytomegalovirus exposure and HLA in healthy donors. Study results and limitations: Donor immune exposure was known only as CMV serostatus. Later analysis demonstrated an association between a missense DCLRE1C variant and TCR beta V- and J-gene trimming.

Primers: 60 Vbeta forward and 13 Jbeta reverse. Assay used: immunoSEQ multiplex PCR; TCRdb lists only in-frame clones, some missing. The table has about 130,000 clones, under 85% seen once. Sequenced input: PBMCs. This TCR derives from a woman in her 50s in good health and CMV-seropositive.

The CDR3 spells CSVDWGGRNTEAFF. The CDR3 nucleotides are TGCAGCGTTGATTGGGGGGGAAGAAACACTGAAGCTTTCTTT. The chain uses TRBV29-1 and TRBJ1-1; D may be TRBD1 (5 bases). The ends were cut back, 3 bases at V and 2 bases at J, with 13 bases in the middle. CDR3 length equals 14 residues. Germline CDR1 SQVTM, CDR2 ANQGSEA.